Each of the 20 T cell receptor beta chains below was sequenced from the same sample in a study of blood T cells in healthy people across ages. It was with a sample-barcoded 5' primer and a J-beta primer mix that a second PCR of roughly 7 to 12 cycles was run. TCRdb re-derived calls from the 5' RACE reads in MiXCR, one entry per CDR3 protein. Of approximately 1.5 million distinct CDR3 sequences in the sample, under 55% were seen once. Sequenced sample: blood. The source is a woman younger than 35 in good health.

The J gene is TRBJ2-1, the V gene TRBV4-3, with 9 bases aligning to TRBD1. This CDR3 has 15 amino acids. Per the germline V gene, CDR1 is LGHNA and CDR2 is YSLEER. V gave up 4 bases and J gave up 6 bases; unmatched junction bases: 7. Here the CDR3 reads CASSLLRTGVNEQFF. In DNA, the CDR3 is TGCGCCAGCAGCCTTTTAAGGACAGGGGTCAATGAGCAGTTCTTC.

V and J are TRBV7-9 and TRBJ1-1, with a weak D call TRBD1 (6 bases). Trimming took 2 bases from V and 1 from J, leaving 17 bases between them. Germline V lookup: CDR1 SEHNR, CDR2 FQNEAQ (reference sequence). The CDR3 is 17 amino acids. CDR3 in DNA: TGTGCCAGCAGCTTAAGATATAACAGGGACCAGAACACTGAAGCTTTCTTT. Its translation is CASSLRYNRDQNTEAFF.

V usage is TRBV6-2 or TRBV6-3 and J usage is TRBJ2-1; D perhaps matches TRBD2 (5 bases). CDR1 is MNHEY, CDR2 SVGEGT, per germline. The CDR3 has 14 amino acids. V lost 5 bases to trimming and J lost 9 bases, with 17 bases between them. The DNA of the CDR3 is TGTGCCAGCAGTCCCCGGACCGACGCGGGTGAGCAGTTCTTC. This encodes CASSPRTDAGEQFF.

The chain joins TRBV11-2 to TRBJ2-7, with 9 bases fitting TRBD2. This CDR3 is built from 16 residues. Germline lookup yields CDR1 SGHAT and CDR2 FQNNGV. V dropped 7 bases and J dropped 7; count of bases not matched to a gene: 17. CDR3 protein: CASNWRTSDRDNEQYF. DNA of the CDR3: TGTGCCAGCAACTGGAGGACTAGCGATCGCGATAATGAGCAGTACTTC. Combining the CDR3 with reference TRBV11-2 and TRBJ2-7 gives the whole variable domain EAGVAQSPRYKIIEKRQSVAFWCNPISGHATLYWYQQILGQGPKLLIQFQNNGVVDDSQLPKDRFSAERLKGVDSTLKIQPAKLEDSAVYLCASNWRTSDRDNEQYFGPGTRLTVT.

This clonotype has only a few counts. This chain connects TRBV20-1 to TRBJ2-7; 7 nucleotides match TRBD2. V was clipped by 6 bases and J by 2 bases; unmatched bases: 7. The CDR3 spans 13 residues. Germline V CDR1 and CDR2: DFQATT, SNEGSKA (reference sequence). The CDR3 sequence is CSAMETSPYEQYF. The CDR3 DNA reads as TGCAGTGCGATGGAGACTAGCCCCTACGAGCAGTACTTC.

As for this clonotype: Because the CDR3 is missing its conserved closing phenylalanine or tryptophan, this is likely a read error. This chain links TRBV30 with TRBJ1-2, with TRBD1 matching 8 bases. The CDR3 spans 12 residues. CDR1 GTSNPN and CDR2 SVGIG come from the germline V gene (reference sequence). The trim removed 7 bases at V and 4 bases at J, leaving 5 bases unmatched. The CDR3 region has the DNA TGTGCCTTGATGACAGGGGCCTATGGCTACACCCTC. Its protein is CALMTGAYGYTL.

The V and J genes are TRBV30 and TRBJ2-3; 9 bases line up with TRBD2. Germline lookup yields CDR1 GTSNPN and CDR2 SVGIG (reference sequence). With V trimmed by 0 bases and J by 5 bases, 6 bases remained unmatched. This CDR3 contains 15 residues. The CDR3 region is CAWSVLAGGLDTQYF. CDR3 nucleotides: TGTGCCTGGAGTGTACTGGCGGGGGGGTTAGATACGCAGTATTTT.

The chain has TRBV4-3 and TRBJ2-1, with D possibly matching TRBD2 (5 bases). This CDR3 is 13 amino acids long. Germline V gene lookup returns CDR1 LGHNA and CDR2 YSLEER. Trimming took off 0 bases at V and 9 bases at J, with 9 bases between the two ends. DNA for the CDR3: TGCGCCAGCAGCCAAGATCCGGGGTTTGAGCAGTTCTTC. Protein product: CASSQDPGFEQFF.

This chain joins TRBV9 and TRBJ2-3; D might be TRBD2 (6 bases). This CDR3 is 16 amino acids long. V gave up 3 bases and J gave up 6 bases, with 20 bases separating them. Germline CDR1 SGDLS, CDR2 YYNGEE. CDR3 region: CASSAHQPREHDTQYF. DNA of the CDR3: TGTGCCAGCAGCGCCCACCAGCCCCGGGAGCACGATACGCAGTATTTT.

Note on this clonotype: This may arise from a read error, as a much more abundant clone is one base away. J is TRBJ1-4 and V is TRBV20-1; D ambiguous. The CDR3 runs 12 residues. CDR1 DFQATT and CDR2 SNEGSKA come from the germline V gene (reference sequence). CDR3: CGASVGHEKLFF. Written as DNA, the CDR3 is TGCGGTGCTTCAGTTGGACATGAAAAACTGTTTTTT.

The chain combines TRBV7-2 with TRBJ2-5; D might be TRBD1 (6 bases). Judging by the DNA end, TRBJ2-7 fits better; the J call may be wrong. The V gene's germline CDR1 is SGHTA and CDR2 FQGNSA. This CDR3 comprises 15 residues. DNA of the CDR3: TGTGCCAGCAGCCCGTCCGGGACACTCAGTTTCGAGCAGTACTTC. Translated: CASSPSGTLSFEQYF.

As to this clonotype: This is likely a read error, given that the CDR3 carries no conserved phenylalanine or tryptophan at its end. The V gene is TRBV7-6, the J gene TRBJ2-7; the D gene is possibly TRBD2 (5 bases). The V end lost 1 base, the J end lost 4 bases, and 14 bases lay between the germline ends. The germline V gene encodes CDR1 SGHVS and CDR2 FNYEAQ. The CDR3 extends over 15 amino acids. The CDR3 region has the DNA TGTGCCAGCAGCTTAGGGGCGTCTCGGGGTTACGAGCAGTACCTC. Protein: CASSLGASRGYEQYL.

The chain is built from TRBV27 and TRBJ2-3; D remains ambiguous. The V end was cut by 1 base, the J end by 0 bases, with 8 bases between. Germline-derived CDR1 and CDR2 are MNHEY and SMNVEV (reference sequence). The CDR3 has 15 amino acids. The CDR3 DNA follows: TGTGCCAGCAGTTTATGGAGCTGGAGCACAGATACGCAGTATTTT. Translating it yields CASSLWSWSTDTQYF.

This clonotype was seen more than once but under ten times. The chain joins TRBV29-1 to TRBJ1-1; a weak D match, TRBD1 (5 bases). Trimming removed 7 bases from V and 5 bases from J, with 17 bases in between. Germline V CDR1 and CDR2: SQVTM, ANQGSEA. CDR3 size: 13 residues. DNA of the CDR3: TGCAGCGCCCGTCCCCTCGGGGGGACTGAAGCTTTCTTT. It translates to CSARPLGGTEAFF.

CDR3 in DNA: TGTGCCAGCAGCCAACCGGGGAAACCCGGACCGACTAACTATGGCTACACCTTC. This codes for CASSQPGKPGPTNYGYTF. The V gene is TRBV16, the J gene TRBJ1-2; D not resolved. Germline V gives CDR1 KGHSY, CDR2 FQNENV. This CDR3 has 18 residues. V dropped 2 bases and J dropped 0 bases, with 19 bases sitting between them.

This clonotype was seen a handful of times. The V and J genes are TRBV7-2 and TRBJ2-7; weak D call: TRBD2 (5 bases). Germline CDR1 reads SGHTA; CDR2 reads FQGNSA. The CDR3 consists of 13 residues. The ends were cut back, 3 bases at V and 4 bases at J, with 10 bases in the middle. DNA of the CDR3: TGTGCCAGCAGCTTTCATAGGGAGTACGAGCAGTACTTC. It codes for CASSFHREYEQYF.

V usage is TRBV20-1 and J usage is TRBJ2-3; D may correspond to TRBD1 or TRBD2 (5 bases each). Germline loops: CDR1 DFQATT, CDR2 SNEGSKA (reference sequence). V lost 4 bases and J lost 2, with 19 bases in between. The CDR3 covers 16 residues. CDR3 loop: CSATGTTISSTDTQYF. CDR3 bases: TGCAGTGCTACCGGGACCACAATCTCCTCCACAGATACGCAGTATTTT.

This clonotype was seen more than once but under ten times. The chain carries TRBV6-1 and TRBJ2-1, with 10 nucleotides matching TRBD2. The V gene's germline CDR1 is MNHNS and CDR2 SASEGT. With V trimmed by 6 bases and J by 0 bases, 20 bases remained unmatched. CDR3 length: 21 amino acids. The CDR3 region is CASSPVSSGGRWASSYNEQFF. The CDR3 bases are TGTGCCAGCAGCCCCGTTAGTAGCGGGGGGCGTTGGGCCAGCTCCTACAATGAGCAGTTCTTC.

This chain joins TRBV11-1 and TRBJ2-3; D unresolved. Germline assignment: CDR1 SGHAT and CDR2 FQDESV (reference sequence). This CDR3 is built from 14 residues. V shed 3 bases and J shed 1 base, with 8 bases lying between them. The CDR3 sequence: CASSFRWGTDTQYF. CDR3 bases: TGTGCCAGCAGCTTCAGGTGGGGCACAGATACGCAGTATTTT. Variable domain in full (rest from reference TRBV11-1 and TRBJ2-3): EAEVAQSPRYKITEKSQAVAFWCDPISGHATLYWYRQILGQGPELLVQFQDESVVDDSQLPKDRFSAERLKGVDSTLKIQPAELGDSAMYLCASSFRWGTDTQYFGPGTRLTVL.

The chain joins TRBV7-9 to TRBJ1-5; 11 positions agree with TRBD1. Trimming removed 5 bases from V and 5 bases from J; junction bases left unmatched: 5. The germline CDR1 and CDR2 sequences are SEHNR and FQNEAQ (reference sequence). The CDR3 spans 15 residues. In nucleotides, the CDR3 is TGTGCCAGCAGCCCGGACAGGGGGCGTGATCAGCCCCAGCATTTT. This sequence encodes CASSPDRGRDQPQHF.